Below, one TCR beta chain is given with its context. The data were obtained in a study of control samples from healthy donors and cancer patients. Germline loops: CDR1 LGHDT, CDR2 YNNKEL (reference sequence). Trimming removed 1 base from V and 7 bases from J, with 4 bases in between. CDR3 length: 12 amino acids. Assay used: immunoSEQ multiplex PCR; TCRdb lists only in-frame clones, some missing. Of 45,000 to 60,000 clones listed, roughly 94% are singletons. Sequencing used blood. The chain uses TRBV3-1 (or the pseudogene TRBV3-2) and TRBJ2-2, with D uncertain. The receptor's source is a man under 40 in good health. In DNA form, the CDR3 reads TGTGCCAGCAGCCAAGCCCGCGGGGAGCTGTTTTTT. It is translated as CASSQARGELFF.